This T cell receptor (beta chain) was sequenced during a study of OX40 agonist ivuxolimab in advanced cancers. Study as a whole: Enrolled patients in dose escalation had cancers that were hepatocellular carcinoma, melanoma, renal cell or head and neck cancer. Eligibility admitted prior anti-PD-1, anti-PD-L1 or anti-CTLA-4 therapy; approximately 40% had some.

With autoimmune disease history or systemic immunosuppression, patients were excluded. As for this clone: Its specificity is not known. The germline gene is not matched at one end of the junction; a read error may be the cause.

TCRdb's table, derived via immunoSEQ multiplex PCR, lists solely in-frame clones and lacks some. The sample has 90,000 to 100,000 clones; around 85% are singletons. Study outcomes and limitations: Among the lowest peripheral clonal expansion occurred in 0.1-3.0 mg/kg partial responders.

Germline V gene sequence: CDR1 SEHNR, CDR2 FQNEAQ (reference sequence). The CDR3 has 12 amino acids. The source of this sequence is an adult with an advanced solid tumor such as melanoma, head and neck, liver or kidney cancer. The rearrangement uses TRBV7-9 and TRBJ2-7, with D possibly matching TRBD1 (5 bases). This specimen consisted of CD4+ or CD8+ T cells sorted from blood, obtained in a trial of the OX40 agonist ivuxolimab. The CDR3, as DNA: TGTGCCAGCAGCTCACAGGACCTCCACCCCAACTTC. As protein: CASSSQDLHPNF.